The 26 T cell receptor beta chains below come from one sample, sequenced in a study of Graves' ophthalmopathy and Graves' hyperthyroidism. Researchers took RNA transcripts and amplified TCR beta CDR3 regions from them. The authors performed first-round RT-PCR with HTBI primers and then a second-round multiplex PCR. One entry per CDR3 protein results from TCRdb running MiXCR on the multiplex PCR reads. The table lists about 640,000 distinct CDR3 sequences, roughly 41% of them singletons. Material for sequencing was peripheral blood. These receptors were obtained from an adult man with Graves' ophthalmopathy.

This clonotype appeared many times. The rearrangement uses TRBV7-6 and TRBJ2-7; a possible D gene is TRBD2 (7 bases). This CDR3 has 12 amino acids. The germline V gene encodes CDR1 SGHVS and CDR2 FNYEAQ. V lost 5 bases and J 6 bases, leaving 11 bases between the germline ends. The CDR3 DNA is TGTGCCAGCAGCCCTCGGGGGGCCGAGCAGTACTTC. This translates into CASSPRGAEQYF.

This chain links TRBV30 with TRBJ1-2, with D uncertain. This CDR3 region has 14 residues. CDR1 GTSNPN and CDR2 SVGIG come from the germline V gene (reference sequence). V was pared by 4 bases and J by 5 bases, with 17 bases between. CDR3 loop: CAWTRLLRWYGYTF. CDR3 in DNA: TGTGCCTGGACAAGGCTACTGAGGTGGTATGGCTACACCTTC.

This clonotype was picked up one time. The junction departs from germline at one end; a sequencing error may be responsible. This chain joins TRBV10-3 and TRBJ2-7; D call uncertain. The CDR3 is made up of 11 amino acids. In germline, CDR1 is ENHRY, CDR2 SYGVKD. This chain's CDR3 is CASSLAYVQYF. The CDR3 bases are TGTGCCAGCTCCTTGGCCTACGTGCAGTACTTC.

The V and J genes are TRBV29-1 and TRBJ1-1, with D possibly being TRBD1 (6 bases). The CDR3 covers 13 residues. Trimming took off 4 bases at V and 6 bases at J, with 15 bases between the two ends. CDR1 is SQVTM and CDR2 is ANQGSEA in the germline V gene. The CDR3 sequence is CSVVPGENPEAFF. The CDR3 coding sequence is TGCAGCGTTGTTCCAGGGGAAAATCCTGAAGCTTTCTTT.

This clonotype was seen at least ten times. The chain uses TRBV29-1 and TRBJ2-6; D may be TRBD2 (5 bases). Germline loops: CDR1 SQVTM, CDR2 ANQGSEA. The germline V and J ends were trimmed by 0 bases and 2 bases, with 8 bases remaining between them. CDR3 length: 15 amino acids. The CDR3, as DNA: TGCAGCGTTGAAGAGAGGGATACTGGGGCCAACGTCCTGACTTTC. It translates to CSVEERDTGANVLTF.

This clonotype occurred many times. CDR3 DNA sequence: TGTGCCAGCAGCCAAGACGGTACAGGAACCTATGGCTACACCTTC. It encodes CASSQDGTGTYGYTF. The chain has TRBV3-1 and TRBJ1-2, with D perhaps matching TRBD1 (5 bases). Germline CDR1 LGHDT, CDR2 YNNKEL (reference sequence). This CDR3 comprises 15 residues. Deletions cut 0 bases from V and 4 bases from J, with 12 bases between.

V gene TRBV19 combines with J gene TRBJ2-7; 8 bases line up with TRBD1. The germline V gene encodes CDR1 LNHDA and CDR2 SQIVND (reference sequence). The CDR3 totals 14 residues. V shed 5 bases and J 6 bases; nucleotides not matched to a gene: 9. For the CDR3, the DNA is TGTGCCAGTAGTGACAGACAGGGGAGCTCCGAGCAGTACTTC. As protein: CASSDRQGSSEQYF.

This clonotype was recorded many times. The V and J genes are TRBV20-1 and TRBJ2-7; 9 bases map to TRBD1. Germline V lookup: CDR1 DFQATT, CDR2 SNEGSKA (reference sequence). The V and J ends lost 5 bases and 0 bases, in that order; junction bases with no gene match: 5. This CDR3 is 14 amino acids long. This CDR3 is CSAYPGQGSYEQYF. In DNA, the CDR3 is TGCAGTGCTTATCCGGGACAGGGCTCCTACGAGCAGTACTTC.

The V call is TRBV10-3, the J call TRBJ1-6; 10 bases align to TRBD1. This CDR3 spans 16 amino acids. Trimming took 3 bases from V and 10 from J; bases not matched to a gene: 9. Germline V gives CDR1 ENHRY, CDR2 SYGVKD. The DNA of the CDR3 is TGTGCCATCAGTGAAGGGACAGGGGTTTACGGATCACCCCTCCACTTT. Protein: CAISEGTGVYGSPLHF.

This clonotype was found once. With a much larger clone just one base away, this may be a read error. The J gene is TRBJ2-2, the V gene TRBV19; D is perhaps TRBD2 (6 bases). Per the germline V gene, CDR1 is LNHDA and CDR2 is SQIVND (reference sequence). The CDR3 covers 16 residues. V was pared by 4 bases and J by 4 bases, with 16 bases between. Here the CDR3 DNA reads TGTGCCAGTAGTACCAGGACGGAGGGTAGCACCGGGGAGCTGTTTTTT. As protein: CASSTRTEGSTGELFF.

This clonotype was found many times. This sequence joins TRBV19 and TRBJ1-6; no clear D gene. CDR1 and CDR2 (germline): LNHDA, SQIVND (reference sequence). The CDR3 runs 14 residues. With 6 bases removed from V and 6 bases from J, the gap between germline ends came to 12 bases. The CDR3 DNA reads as TGTGCCAGTAGGAGGACTACTATTAATTCACCCCTCCACTTT. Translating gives CASRRTTINSPLHF.

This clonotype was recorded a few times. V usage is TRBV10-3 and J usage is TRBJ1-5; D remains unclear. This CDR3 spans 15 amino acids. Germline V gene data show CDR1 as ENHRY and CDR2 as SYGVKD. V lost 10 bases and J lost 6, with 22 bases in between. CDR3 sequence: CASRGPPGSGQPQHF. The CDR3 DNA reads TGTGCCAGCAGAGGACCCCCCGGTTCGGGTCAGCCCCAGCATTTT.

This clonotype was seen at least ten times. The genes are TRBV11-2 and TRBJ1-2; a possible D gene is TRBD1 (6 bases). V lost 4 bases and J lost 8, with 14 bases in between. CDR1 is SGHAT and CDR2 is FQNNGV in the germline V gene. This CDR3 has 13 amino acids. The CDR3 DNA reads TGTGCCAGCAGCTCGAACAGGGTTTTCGGCTACACCTTC. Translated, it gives CASSSNRVFGYTF.

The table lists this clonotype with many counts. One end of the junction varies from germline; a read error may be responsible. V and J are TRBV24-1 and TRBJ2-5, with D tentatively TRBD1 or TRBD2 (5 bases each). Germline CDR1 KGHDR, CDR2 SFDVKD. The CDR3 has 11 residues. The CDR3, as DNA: TGTGCCACCAGTGATTCCGGGACGATTCGATTC. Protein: CATSDSGTIRF.

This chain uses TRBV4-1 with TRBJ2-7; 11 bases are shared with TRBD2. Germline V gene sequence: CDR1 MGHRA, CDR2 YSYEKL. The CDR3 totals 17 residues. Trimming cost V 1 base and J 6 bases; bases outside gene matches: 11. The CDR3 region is CASSQVSTSGRSGEQYF. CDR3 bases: TGCGCCAGCAGCCAAGTCTCCACTAGCGGGAGATCTGGCGAGCAGTACTTC.

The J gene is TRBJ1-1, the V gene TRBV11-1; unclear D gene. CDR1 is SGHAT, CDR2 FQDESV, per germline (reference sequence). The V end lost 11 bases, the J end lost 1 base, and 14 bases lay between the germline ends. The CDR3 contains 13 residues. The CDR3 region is CARRAGENTEAFF. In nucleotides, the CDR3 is TGTGCCCGCCGTGCCGGTGAGAACACTGAAGCTTTCTTT.

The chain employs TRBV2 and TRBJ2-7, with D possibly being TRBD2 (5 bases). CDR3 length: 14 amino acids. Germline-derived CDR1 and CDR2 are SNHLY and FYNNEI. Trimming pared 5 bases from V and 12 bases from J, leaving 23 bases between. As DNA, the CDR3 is TGTGCCAGCAGTTACTCGAGGCCTGGAGGTTACGTGTACTTC. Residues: CASSYSRPGGYVYF.

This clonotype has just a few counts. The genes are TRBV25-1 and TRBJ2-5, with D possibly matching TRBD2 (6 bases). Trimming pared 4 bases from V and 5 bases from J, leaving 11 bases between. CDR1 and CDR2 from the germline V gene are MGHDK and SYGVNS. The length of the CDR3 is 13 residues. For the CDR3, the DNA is TGTGCCAGCAGTGCAGGGAGGTTGGAGACCCAGTACTTC. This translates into CASSAGRLETQYF.

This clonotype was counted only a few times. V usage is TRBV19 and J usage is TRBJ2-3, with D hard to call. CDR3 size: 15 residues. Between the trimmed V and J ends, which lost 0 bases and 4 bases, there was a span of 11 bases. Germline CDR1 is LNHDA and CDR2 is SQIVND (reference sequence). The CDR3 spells CASSIDLVTADTQYF. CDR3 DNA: TGTGCCAGTAGTATAGATTTGGTGACCGCAGATACGCAGTATTTT.

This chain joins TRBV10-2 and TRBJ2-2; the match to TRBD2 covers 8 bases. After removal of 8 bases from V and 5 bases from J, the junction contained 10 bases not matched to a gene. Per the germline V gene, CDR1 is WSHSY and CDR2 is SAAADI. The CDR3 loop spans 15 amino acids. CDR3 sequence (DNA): TGCGCCAGCCGGGGGGGGGCAAGCGAGACCGGGGAGCTGTTTTTT. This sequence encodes CASRGGASETGELFF.

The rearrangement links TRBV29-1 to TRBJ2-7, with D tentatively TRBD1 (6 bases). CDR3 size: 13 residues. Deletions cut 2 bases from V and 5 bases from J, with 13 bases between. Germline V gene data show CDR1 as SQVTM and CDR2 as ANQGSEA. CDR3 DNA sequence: TGCAGCGTTGAATCCGTAGGGGGTGACGAGCAGTACTTC. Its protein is CSVESVGGDEQYF.

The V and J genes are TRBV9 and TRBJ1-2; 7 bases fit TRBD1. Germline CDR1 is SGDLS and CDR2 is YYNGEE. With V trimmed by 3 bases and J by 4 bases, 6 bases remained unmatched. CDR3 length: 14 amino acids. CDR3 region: CASSASGGLYGYTF. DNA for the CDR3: TGTGCCAGCAGCGCCTCAGGGGGGCTCTATGGCTACACCTTC.

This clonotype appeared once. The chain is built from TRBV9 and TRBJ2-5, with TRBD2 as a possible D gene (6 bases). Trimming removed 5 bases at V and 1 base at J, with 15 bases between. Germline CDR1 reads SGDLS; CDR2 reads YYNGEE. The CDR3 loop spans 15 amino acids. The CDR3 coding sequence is TGTGCCAGCAGGGGACCGGGGGTCCTCCAAGAGACCCAGTACTTC. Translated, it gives CASRGPGVLQETQYF.

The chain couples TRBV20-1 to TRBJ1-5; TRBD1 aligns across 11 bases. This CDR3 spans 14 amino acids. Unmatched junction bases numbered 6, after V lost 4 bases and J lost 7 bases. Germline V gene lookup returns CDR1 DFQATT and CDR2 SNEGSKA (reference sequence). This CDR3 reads CSANRDRGGQPQHF. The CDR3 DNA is TGCAGTGCTAACAGGGACAGGGGGGGCCAGCCCCAGCATTTT.

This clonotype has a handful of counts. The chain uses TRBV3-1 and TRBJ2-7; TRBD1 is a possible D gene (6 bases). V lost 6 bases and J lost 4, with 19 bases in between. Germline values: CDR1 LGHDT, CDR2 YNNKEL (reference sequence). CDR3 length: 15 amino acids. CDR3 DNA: TGTGCCAGCAGTGTGATGGTGGGGGCTAATTACGAGCAGTACTTC. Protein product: CASSVMVGANYEQYF.

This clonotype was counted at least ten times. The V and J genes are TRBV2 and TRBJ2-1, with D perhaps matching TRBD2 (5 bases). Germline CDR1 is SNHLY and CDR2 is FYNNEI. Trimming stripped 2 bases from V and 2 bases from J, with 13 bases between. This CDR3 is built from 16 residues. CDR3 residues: CASSERPGGPYNEQFF. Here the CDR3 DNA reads TGTGCCAGCAGTGAACGACCCGGAGGACCCTACAATGAGCAGTTCTTC.